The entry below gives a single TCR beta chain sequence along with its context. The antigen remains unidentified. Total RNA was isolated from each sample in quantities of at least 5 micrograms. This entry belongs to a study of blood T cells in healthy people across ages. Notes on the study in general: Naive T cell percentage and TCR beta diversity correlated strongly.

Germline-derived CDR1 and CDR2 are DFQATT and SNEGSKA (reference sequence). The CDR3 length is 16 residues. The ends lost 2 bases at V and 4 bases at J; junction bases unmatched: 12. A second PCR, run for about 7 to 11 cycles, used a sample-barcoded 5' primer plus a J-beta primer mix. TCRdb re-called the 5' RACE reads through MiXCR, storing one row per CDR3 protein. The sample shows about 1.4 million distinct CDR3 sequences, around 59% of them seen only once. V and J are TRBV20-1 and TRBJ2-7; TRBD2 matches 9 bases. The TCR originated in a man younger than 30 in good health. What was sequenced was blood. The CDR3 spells CSARPPGTSIIYEQYF. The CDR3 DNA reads TGCAGTGCTAGACCACCCGGGACTAGCATTATTTACGAGCAGTACTTC.